The sequence of this T cell receptor beta chain was determined in a study of Ad26.COV2.S vaccination and SARS-CoV-2 variants. The CDR3 totals 18 residues. With 2 bases removed from V and 5 bases from J, the gap between germline ends came to 23 bases. Germline CDR1 and CDR2: SGHVS and FNYEAQ. A note on this clone: No antigen is known for it.

Study-wide results and limits: Using TCR breadth and depth analyses may have led to underestimated total T cell responses.

Treatment reported: roughly 19 received Ad26.COV2.S at low or high dose, single or two shots; roughly five received placebo; per-sample allocation not given. Sampling was performed 63 days after the first vaccine or placebo injection. Here immunoSEQ multiplex PCR was the method, and the copy in TCRdb shows in-frame clones only, minus some. The profile shows about 480,000 clones, approximately 90% of them singletons. The material was peripheral blood, obtained in a trial of Ad26.COV2.S vaccine versus placebo. The chain is built from TRBV7-6 and TRBJ2-3; weak D call: TRBD1 (7 bases). The sequence derives from a person aged 18 to 59 who received the Ad26.COV2.S COVID-19 vaccine or a placebo. Here the CDR3 DNA reads TGTGCCAGCAGCTTACAGTGGGCAGGGGGGCGTTTTGGAGATACGCAGTATTTT. Protein: CASSLQWAGGRFGDTQYF. Full variable domain (outside the CDR3, taken from reference TRBV7-6 and TRBJ2-3): GAGVSQSPRYKVTKRGQDVALRCDPISGHVSLYWYRQALGQGPEFLTYFNYEAQQDKSGLPNDRFSAERPEGSISTLTIQRTEQRDSAMYRCASSLQWAGGRFGDTQYFGPGTRLTVL.